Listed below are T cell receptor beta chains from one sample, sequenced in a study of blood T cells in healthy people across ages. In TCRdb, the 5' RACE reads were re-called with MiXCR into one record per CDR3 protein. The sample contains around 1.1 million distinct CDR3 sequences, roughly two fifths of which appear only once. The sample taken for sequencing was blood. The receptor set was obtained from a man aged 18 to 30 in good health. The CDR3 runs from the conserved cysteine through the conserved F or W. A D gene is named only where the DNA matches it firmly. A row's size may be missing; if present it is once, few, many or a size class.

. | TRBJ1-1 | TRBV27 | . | TGTGCCAGCAGTTCTAACACTGGAGCTTTCTTT | CASSSNTGAFF
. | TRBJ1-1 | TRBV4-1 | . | TGCGCCAGCAGCCAAGACAGGGACCCTGAAGCTTTCTTT | CASSQDRDPEAFF
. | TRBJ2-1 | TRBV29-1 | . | TGCAGCGTTCGTCTGGCGTTCGAGCAGTTCTTC | CSVRLAFEQFF
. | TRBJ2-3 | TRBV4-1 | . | TGCGCCTGCAGCCAAGGACAGTTTAGCACAGATACGCAGTATTTT | CACSQGQFSTDTQYF
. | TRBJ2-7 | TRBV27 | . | TGTGCCAGCAGTTCTGACTGGAGCGAGCAGTACTTC | CASSSDWSEQYF
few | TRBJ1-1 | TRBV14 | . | TGTGCCAGCAGAAGCGGCAGCGCCAAGAACACTGAAGCTTTCTTT | CASRSGSAKNTEAFF
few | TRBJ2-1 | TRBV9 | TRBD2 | TGTGCCAGCAACCTCTACGGGGGGGTAAATGAGCAGTTCTTC | CASNLYGGVNEQFF
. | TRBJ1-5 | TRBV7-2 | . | TGTGCCAGCAGCTTATCCCAGCAGCCCCAGCATTTT | CASSLSQQPQHF
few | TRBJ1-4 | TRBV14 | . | TGTGCCAGCAGCCAAGAGGGATTTAGTAAGGAAAAACTGTTTTTT | CASSQEGFSKEKLFF
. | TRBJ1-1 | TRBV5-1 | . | TGCGCCAGCAGCTTGGAGATATCGCAGGTCACTGAAGCTTTCTTT | CASSLEISQVTEAFF
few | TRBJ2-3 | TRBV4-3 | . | TGCGCCAGCAGCCAAGTTCCTAGCTCAGATACGCAGTATTTT | CASSQVPSSDTQYF
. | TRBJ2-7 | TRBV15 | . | TGTGCCACCAGCAGCCATGGCAATGAGCAGTACTTC | CATSSHGNEQYF
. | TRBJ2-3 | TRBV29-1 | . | TGCAGCGCCCGAATGAGTACAGATACGCAGTATTTT | CSARMSTDTQYF
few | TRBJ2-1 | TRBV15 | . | TGTGCCACCAGCGGACAGCGCTACAATGAGCAGTTCTTC | CATSGQRYNEQFF
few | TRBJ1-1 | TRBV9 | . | TGTGCCAGCAGCGTATCTGGGGATGTCACTGAAGCTTTCTTT | CASSVSGDVTEAFF
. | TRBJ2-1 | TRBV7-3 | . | TGTGCCAGCAGCTTACCTAGCAGAAATGAGCAGTTCTTC | CASSLPSRNEQFF
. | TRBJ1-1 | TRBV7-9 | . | TGTGCCAGCAGCTTAGGTGCGGATGGAATCACTGAAGCTTTCTTT | CASSLGADGITEAFF
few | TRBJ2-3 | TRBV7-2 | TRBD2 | TGTGCCAGCAGCTTATTAGCGGGGGTAGGCACAGATACGCAGTATTTT | CASSLLAGVGTDTQYF
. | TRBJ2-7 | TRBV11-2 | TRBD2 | TGTGCCAGCAGCTCGACTAGCGGAAATGGGGCCCAGTACTTC | CASSSTSGNGAQYF
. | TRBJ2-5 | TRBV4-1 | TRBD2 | TGCGCCAGCAGCCAAGATTCGGGTAGCGGGGAGAAAGAGACCCAGTACTTC | CASSQDSGSGEKETQYF
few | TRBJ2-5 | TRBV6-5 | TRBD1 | TGTGCCAGCAGCCGGGACAGGGCAACCGACAAGTACTTC | CASSRDRATDKYF
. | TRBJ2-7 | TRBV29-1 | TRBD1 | TGCAGCGTTGAAGGGGCCGCAGGGGGCCACTACAATGAGCAGTACTTC | CSVEGAAGGHYNEQYF
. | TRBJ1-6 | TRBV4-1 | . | TGCGCCAGCAGCCCAAGAACAGATACAGGGCTCCGAAATTCACCCCTCCACTTT | CASSPRTDTGLRNSPLHF
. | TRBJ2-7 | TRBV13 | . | TGTGCCAGCAGCGTGGTTGTGCCTGATGAGCAGTACTTC | CASSVVVPDEQYF
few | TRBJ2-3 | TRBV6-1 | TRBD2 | TGTGCCAGCCTGGTGGGGGGGACCTCAGATACGCAGTATTTT | CASLVGGTSDTQYF
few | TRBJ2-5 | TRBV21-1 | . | TGTGCCAGCAAAGAAGCTAGCGGGGGGGGGAACCAAGAGACCCAGTACTTC | CASKEASGGGNQETQYF
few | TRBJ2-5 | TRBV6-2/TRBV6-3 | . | TGTGCCAGCACCAACCCGGGTATACAAGAGACCCAGTACTTC | CASTNPGIQETQYF
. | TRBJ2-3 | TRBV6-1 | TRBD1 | TGTGCCAGCAGTCACCGGGACAGGCCCACAGATACGCAGTATTTT | CASSHRDRPTDTQYF